This T cell receptor beta chain was obtained from a study of graft-versus-host responses after intestinal transplantation (dated by TCRdb to the early 2020s). Background on the whole study: The transplants that recipients received were multivisceral, liver-intestinal, or isolated intestinal. All recipients received anti-thymocyte globulin induction followed by maintenance tacrolimus and steroids for roughly three years. After intestinal transplantation, graft-versus-host and host-versus-graft alloreactive T cell clones were followed in the graft, circulation and bone marrow using bulk TCR-beta CDR3 sequencing. Alloreactive clones were identified by sequencing pre-transplant mixed lymphocyte reaction products and comparing these products with unstimulated pre-transplant donor and recipient T cells. A cohort of fewer than 25 intestinal transplant recipients, including one retransplant, was enrolled, and a few patients lacking pretransplant specimens were excluded. Donor T cell macrochimerism was defined as a peak of at least 4% donor T cells among recipient peripheral blood mononuclear cells. Samples from a few later patients were sequenced in-house on an Illumina MiSeq with MiXCR processing rather than by the commercial service.

On the study overall, not on this receptor specifically: Patients with donor T cell macrochimerism had high GvH to HvG T cell clonal ratios in their allografts. Conclusions were limited by the relatively low number and heterogeneity of intestinal transplant patients. GvH clones were detected in recipient bone marrow, and some of these GvH clones were observed earlier in ileal mucosa or blood, consistent with an intestinal mucosal origin. Early after transplant, declines in HvG clones were associated with peak levels of circulating GvH clones.

Including cysteine and phenylalanine, the CDR3 has 12 amino acids. Only the CDR3 DNA stays, 36 bases, in frame from base 1. V gives up 5 bases and J gives up 2 bases, and the segment between their germline ends measures 5 bases. Looking up the germline V gene yields CDR1 ENHRY and CDR2 SYGVKD. Library creation used the immunoSEQ multiplex PCR assay. For most patients, high-throughput TCR-beta CDR3 sequencing of genomic DNA was performed by Adaptive Biotechnologies. On the study's bioinformatics: Adaptive's ImmunoSEQ software supplied the TCR sequencing data for more than 15 patients, while MiXCR and VDJtools were used to process a few other patients. CDR3 nucleotide sequences shared between donor and recipient were removed because the origin of such sequences could not be assigned. At least 2-fold expansion over unstimulated cells and a minimum CFSE-low frequency of 0.002% (template counts) or 0.001% (read counts) were required for clones to be classified as alloreactive. Clones were considered mappable if detected in sequenced pre-transplant spleen, lymph node, or MLR CFSE-low populations of the donor or recipient. Cumulative frequency of alloreactive clones was calculated as a percentage of all sequences weighted by copy number. The source is immuneACCESS, and TCRdb retained only in-frame sequences with V and J called. Part of the clones is not carried over; for the studies checked, unresolved V genes explain less than half of this, and the remainder is unexplained. Clonal size and the V and J genes are those of that table, whereas D and trimming came from the DNA. This sample lists about 15,000 clones; about two thirds were detected once. The ten largest clonotypes hold approximately 8.1% of the sample.

This clone was seen a handful of times. Its antigen is still unknown. No base-level quality is on record; no much larger clone is a single base apart. To isolate intraepithelial and lamina propria lymphocytes from graft specimens, dithiothreitol, EDTA incubations and collagenase D digestion were used. Bulk TCR-beta sequencing was performed on serial intestinal graft biopsy specimens collected as late as 600 days after transplant. The specimen was ileum tissue, collected almost 700 days after intestinal transplantation. The receptor comes from a human patient who received an intestinal transplant, so some T cells may come from the graft donor. The chain uses TRBV10-3 and TRBJ2-3, with no confidently assigned D gene. The CDR3 region has the sequence CAISPFTDTQYF. In nucleotides, the sequence is TGTGCCATCAGTCCCTTCACAGATACGCAGTATTTT.